What follows describes a single T cell receptor beta chain. Its antigen is not known. This sample is drawn from a study of shared clonotypes between healthy human individuals. Looking at the study overall: Donors had three CD4 naive, three CD4 memory, two CD8 naive and one CD8 memory plate apiece.

Study results and caveats: The donor pool, a small one, limited the genetic and exposure-history diversity represented.

The CDR3 loop spans 15 amino acids. V lost 1 base to trimming and J lost 1 base, with 8 bases between them. In germline, CDR1 is SGHTS, CDR2 YDEGEE. The authors ran the assay at deep level. Method: immunoSEQ multiplex PCR; TCRdb's copy keeps in-frame clones and lacks some. This sample has roughly 1,000,000 clones, with about four fifths found just once. The sequence was obtained from a man between 18 and 35 years old in good health. Some clones in this sample may be carry-over from other donors' samples. What was sequenced was memory CD4+ T cells from PBMCs. The subset denotes: CD45RA-negative fraction. The chain carries TRBV5-8 and TRBJ2-2; the D is unclear. The CDR3 loop is CASSLRSVNTGELFF. The CDR3 DNA reads TGTGCCAGCAGCTTGAGGTCGGTGAACACCGGGGAGCTGTTTTTT. Looking up the rest from reference TRBV5-8 and TRBJ2-2 gives the full variable domain: EAGVTQSPTHLIKTRGQQATLRCSPISGHTSVYWYQQALGLGLQFLLWYDEGEERNRGNFPPRFSGRQFPNYSSELNVNALELEDSALYLCASSLRSVNTGELFFGEGSRLTVL.